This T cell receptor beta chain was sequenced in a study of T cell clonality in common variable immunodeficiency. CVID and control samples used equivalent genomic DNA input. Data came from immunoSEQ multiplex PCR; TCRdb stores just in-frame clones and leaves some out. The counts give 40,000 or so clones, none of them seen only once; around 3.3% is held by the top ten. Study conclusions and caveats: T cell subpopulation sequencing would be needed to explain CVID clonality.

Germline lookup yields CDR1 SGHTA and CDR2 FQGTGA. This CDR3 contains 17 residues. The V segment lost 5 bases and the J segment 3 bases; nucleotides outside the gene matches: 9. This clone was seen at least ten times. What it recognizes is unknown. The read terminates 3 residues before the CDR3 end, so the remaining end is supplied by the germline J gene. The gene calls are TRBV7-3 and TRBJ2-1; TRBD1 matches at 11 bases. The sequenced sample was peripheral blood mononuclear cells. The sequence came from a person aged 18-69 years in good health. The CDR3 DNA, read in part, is TGTGCCAGCAGCCCACAGGGACAGGGGGTATACTACAATGAG. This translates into CASSPQGQGVYYNE. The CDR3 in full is CASSPQGQGVYYNEQFF. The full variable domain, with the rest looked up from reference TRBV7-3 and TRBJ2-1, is GAGVSQTPSNKVTEKGKYVELRCDPISGHTALYWYRQSLGQGPEFLIYFQGTGAADDSGLPNDRFFAVRPEGSVSTLKIQRTERGDSAVYLCASSPQGQGVYYNEQFFGPGTRLTVL.